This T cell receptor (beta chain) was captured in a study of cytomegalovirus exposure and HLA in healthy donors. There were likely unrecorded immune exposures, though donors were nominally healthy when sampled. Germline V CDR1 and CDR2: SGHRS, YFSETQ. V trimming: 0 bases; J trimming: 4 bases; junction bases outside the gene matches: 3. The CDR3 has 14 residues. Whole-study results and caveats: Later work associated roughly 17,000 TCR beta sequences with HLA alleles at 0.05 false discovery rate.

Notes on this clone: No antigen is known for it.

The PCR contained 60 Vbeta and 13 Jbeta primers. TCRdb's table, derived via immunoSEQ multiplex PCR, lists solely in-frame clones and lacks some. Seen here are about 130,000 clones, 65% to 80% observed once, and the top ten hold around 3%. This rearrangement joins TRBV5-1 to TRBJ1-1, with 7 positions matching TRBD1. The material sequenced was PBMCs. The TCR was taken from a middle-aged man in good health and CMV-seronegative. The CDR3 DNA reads TGCGCCAGCAGCTTGGTGGGACAGCCCACTGAAGCTTTCTTT. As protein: CASSLVGQPTEAFF.